One TCR beta chain is described in this entry. Using immunoSEQ multiplex PCR, the repertoire was profiled, and TCRdb retains in-frame clones only, with some absent. The sample includes about 49,000 clones, around 92% of them seen just once. Looked up from germline, CDR1 is MGHDK and CDR2 is SYGVNS. V lost 7 bases and J 5 bases, leaving 15 bases between the germline ends. CDR3 length: 14 amino acids. This record belongs to a study of T cell changes during pregnancy in multiple sclerosis. This clonotype was sampled from a female donor with multiple sclerosis, enrolled in a pregnancy study. The rearrangement links TRBV25-1 to TRBJ1-3; D may be TRBD1 (5 bases). Material: peripheral blood, obtained after pregnancy. CDR3 sequence (DNA): TGTGCCAGCACCCCCGGGGGGATCAGAAACACCATATATTTT. Residues: CASTPGGIRNTIYF.